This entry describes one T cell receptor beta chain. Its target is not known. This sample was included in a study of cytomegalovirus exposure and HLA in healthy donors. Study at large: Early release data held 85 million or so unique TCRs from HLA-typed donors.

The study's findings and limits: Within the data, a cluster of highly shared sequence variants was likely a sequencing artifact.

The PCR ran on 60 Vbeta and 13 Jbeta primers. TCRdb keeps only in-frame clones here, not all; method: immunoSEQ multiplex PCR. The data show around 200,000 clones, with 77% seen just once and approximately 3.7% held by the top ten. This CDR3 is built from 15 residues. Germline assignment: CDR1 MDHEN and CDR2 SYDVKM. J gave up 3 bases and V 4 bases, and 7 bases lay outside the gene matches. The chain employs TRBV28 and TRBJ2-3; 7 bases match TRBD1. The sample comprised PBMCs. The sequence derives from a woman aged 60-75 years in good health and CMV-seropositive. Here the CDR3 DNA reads TGTGCCAGCAGTTCTAGACAGGGTAGGACAGATACGCAGTATTTT. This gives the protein CASSSRQGRTDTQYF.